This TCR beta chain was captured in a study of T-cell reconstitution after alpha-beta-depleted transplantation in children. Findings of the study overall: Expanded graft clones numbering several hundred reportedly gave rise to alpha-beta T cells about two months after transplant. T-cell counts and diversity at one year following transplant were attributed mainly to newly produced T cells. After transplant, high TCRbeta diversity at day 60 in some patients arose from surviving recipient T cells and thymic progenitors.

This clonotype was found a few times. The target antigen is unknown. Molecular barcoding with unique molecular identifiers was used for the TCRbeta library. TCRdb reprocessed the PCR reads with MiXCR, giving one entry per CDR3 protein. The profile shows about 980,000 distinct CDR3 sequences, about 26% of them singletons. The CDR3 has 16 residues. The germline V gene encodes CDR1 SGHAT and CDR2 FQDESV (reference sequence). The V gene end was trimmed by 4 bases and the J gene end by 5 bases; junction bases not matched to a gene: 9. This chain links TRBV11-1 with TRBJ2-5; the match to TRBD2 covers 11 bases. The sample here was PBMCs, mostly from graft donor cells, taken 360 days after TCRalphabeta/CD19-depleted stem cell transplant. The clonotype originates from a boy under two years old who had a stem cell transplant for SCID, so the T cells may come from the graft donor. The CDR3 DNA sequence: TGTGCCAGCAGCTACTCGACTAGCGGGGCTCGGGAGACCCAGTACTTC. Amino acids: CASSYSTSGARETQYF.